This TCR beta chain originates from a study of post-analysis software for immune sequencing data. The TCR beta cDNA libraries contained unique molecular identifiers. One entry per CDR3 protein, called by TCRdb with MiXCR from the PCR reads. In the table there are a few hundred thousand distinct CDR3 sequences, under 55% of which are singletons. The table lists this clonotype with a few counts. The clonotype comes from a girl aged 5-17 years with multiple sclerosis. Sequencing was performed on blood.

Written as DNA, the CDR3 is TGCAGCGTTGATACAGGGTGGTCTGAAGCTTTCTTT. Translating gives CSVDTGWSEAFF. The chain uses TRBV29-1 and TRBJ1-1; D may be TRBD1 (6 bases). Germline CDR1 is SQVTM and CDR2 is ANQGSEA. The CDR3 is made up of 12 amino acids. V was shortened by 3 bases and J by 6 bases, with 11 bases between the two germline ends.